A single sample is the source of the 8 T cell receptor beta chains below, sequenced in a study of vaccination effects on CD4 cells after COVID-19. The protocol was immunoSEQ multiplex PCR, while the TCRdb copy is restricted to in-frame clones and leaves out a portion. The sample has 15,000 or so clones; roughly 80% are singletons. Peptide-pool stimulation followed by sequencing identified expanded antigen-specific CD4+ clonotypes in the ViraFEST assay. The culture ran for approximately 11 days before CD4+ T cells were isolated. Infection with SARS-CoV-2 occurred in the person between March and December 2020, and PCR confirmed it. Participants were given two doses of BNT162b2 or mRNA-1273 vaccine. Their specific antigens are unknown. The sample was CD4+ T cells from PBMCs cultured with HCoV-NL63 spike peptides, taken after COVID-19 vaccination. The receptors were sampled from a human donor who had a prior SARS-CoV-2 infection.

V and J are TRBV5-1 and TRBJ2-5; 14 bases are a match to TRBD2. This CDR3 contains 15 residues. Germline-derived CDR1 and CDR2 are SGHRS and YFSETQ. Losses at the gene ends were 4 bases for V and 5 bases for J; bases not matched to a gene: 4. In DNA form, the CDR3 reads TGCGCCAGCAGCGGGGGACTAGCGGGGGTCGAGACCCAGTACTTC. Translating gives CASSGGLAGVETQYF.

The chain carries TRBV5-1 and TRBJ2-3; D remains ambiguous. The CDR3 extends over 13 amino acids. CDR1 SGHRS and CDR2 YFSETQ come from the germline V gene. Trimming pared 4 bases from V and 0 bases from J, leaving 6 bases between. Here the CDR3 DNA reads TGCGCCAGCAGCGCCGGTAGCACAGATACGCAGTATTTT. Amino acid sequence: CASSAGSTDTQYF. The whole variable domain, filled in from reference TRBV5-1 and TRBJ2-3, reads KAGVTQTPRYLIKTRGQQVTLSCSPISGHRSVSWYQQTPGQGLQFLFEYFSETQRNKGNFPGRFSGRQFSNSRSEMNVSTLELGDSALYLCASSAGSTDTQYFGPGTRLTVL.

V gene TRBV7-8 combines with J gene TRBJ2-5, with D maybe TRBD1 (5 bases). V was pared by 5 bases and J by 5 bases, with 27 bases between. Germline lookup yields CDR1 SGHVS and CDR2 FQNEAQ. This CDR3 region has 18 residues. In DNA, the CDR3 is TGTGCCAGCAGCCCGACCGAGCCGGCGAGCAAAAAGGGGGAGACCCAGTACTTC. Protein sequence: CASSPTEPASKKGETQYF.

The chain combines TRBV6-6 with TRBJ2-1; TRBD1 is a possible D gene (6 bases). The CDR3 length is 13 residues. Trimming stripped 6 bases from V and 0 bases from J, with 6 bases between. The germline V gene encodes CDR1 MNHNY and CDR2 SVGAGI (reference sequence). CDR3 loop: CASRDSSYNEQFF. The CDR3 DNA reads as TGTGCCAGCAGGGACAGCTCCTACAATGAGCAGTTCTTC.

The chain is built from TRBV3-1 (or the pseudogene TRBV3-2) and TRBJ2-1; the match to TRBD2 covers 10 bases. Germline assignment: CDR1 LGHDT and CDR2 YNNKEL (reference sequence). There are 17 residues in the CDR3. Trimming cost V 1 base and J 6 bases; bases outside gene matches: 9. CDR3 in amino acids: CASSQGFTASGSNEQFF. CDR3 DNA: TGTGCCAGCAGCCAAGGGTTTACGGCTAGCGGGAGCAATGAGCAGTTCTTC.

In this sample, this clone turned up a few times. The rearrangement uses TRBV5-6 and TRBJ2-2; 7 bases are shared with TRBD1. There are 16 residues in the CDR3. Unmatched junction bases numbered 3, after V lost 0 bases and J lost 1 base. The germline CDR1 and CDR2 sequences are SGHDT and YYEEEE. CDR3 DNA sequence: TGTGCCAGCAGCTTGGGAGGGGGCGAGAACACCGGGGAGCTGTTTTTT. It codes for CASSLGGGENTGELFF.

The CDR3 region has the DNA TGTGCCAGCAGCGGCGAGACCGGGACACCGACCTACGAGCAGTACTTC. Its protein is CASSGETGTPTYEQYF. The chain links TRBV11-3 to TRBJ2-7, with a tentative D call TRBD1 (6 bases). Trimming took 5 bases from V and 2 from J, leaving 19 bases between them. The CDR3 consists of 16 residues. CDR1 and CDR2 from the germline V gene are SGHNT and YENEEA.

V and J are TRBV9 and TRBJ2-1, with 10 bases fitting TRBD2. V was clipped by 2 bases and J by 4 bases; unmatched bases: 3. CDR3 length equals 15 residues. Germline V gives CDR1 SGDLS, CDR2 YYNGEE. CDR3 amino acids: CASSVDSGRYNEQFF. CDR3 DNA: TGTGCCAGCAGCGTCGATAGCGGGAGGTACAATGAGCAGTTCTTC.